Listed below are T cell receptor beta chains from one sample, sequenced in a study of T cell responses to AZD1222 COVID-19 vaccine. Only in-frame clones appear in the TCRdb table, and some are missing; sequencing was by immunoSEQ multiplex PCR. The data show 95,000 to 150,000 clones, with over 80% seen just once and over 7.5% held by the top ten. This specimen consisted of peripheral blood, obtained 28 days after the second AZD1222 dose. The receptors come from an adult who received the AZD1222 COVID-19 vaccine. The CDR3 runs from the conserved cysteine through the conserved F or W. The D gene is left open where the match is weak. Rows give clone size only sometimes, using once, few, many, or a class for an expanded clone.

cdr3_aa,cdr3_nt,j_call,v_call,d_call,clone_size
CASRLQEFDNSPLHF,TGTGCCAGCAGATTACAAGAGTTCGATAATTCACCCCTCCACTTT,TRBJ1-6,TRBV6-6,NA,NA
CASSSLGPPSQHF,TGTGCCAGCAGCTCCCTTGGACCGCCCAGCCAGCATTTT,TRBJ1-5,TRBV7-2,NA,NA
CASSRDRGYEQYF,TGTGCCAGCAGCCGGGACAGGGGATACGAGCAGTACTTC,TRBJ2-7,TRBV7-6,TRBD1,NA
CASSLITNEKLFF,TGTGCCAGCAGCTTAATAACTAATGAAAAACTGTTTTTT,TRBJ1-4,TRBV7-2,NA,NA
CASSPRSISGNTIYF,TGTGCCAGCTCACCACGCAGCATCTCTGGAAACACCATATATTTT,TRBJ1-3,TRBV18,NA,NA
CASSEDVLSSIYNEQFF,TGTGCCAGCAGTGAAGATGTGCTCAGCTCGATTTACAATGAGCAGTTCTTC,TRBJ2-1,TRBV6-1,NA,NA
CASSYFCIQYF,TGTGCCAGCAGTTATTTCTGCATTCAGTACTTC,TRBJ2-4,TRBV6-2/TRBV6-3,NA,once
CASSEFRATNEKLFF,TGTGCCAGCAGTGAATTCAGGGCAACTAATGAAAAACTGTTTTTT,TRBJ1-4,TRBV25-1,NA,NA
CASSRTGVPGNTIYF,TGTGCCAGCAGCAGGACAGGGGTGCCCGGAAACACCATATATTTT,TRBJ1-3,TRBV5-4,TRBD1,NA
CASSEAEGQGVYEQYF,TGTGCCAGCAGTGAAGCGGAGGGACAGGGGGTCTACGAGCAGTACTTC,TRBJ2-7,TRBV6-1,TRBD1,NA